This section outlines one T cell receptor (beta chain) sequence together with its context. The data derive from a study of T cell responses to AZD1222 COVID-19 vaccine. Repertoires were generated with immunoSEQ multiplex PCR, while TCRdb's copy carries only in-frame clones and drops some. The sample has 70,000 to 85,000 clones; 80% to 85% are singletons. The sequencing used peripheral blood, collected on day 0 of AZD1222 vaccination. This receptor was obtained from an adult in good health.

CDR3 coding DNA: TGTGCCAGTAGTATTCTGTCAGCGGGGGGGTACAATGAGCAGTTCTTC. Translating gives CASSILSAGGYNEQFF. The chain is built from TRBV19 and TRBJ2-1, with TRBD2 matching 10 bases. The CDR3 is 16 amino acids. V gave up 3 bases and J gave up 4 bases; unmatched junction bases: 6. Looked up from germline, CDR1 is LNHDA and CDR2 is SQIVND (reference sequence).